These 30 T cell receptor beta chains were all obtained from the same sample, sequenced in a study of cytomegalovirus exposure and HLA in healthy donors. Researchers ran the PCR with 60 Vbeta and 13 Jbeta primers. Measured with immunoSEQ multiplex PCR; TCRdb has only the in-frame clones, and not every one. This sample has roughly 110,000 clones, with approximately 79% found just once. Sequencing was carried out using PBMCs. The receptors shown here come from a man in his fifties or sixties in good health and CMV-seronegative.

The genes are TRBV19 and TRBJ1-5; 9 nucleotides agree with TRBD1. With 5 bases clipped from V and 2 bases from J, the junction kept 7 bases outside the gene matches. CDR3 length: 16 amino acids. Germline CDR1 LNHDA, CDR2 SQIVND (reference sequence). As DNA, the CDR3 is TGTGCCAGTAGTCTTCACAGGGGGCCCGGCAATCAGCCCCAGCATTTT. The encoded protein is CASSLHRGPGNQPQHF. The full variable domain, completed using reference TRBV19 and TRBJ1-5, is DGGITQSPKYLFRKEGQNVTLSCEQNLNHDAMYWYRQDPGQGLRLIYYSQIVNDFQKGDIAEGYSVSREKKESFPLTVTSAQKNPTAFYLCASSLHRGPGNQPQHFGDGTRLSIL.

The CDR3 nucleotides read TGTGCCAGCAGCCTCATAAGGGGGATCCTCGAGACCCAGTACTTC. It specifies CASSLIRGILETQYF. V and J are TRBV5-5 and TRBJ2-5; TRBD1 is a possible D gene (6 bases). Germline assignment: CDR1 SGHKS and CDR2 YYEKEE (reference sequence). V dropped 4 bases and J dropped 5 bases, with 18 bases sitting between them. This CDR3 contains 15 residues.

The chain uses TRBV21-1 and TRBJ1-4. TRBV21-1 is given as a pseudogene. The CDR3 runs to 17 residues. The CDR3 loop reads CASSKRRDAATNEKLFF. CDR3 nucleotides: TGTGCCAGCAGCAAAAGGCGGGACGCTGCAACTAATGAAAAACTGTTTTTT.

The chain recombines TRBV7-9 with TRBJ2-2; D unresolved. V was pared by 10 bases and J by 2 bases, with 23 bases between. CDR3 length equals 17 residues. Germline V CDR1 and CDR2: SEHNR, FQNEAQ (reference sequence). CDR3 coding DNA: TGTGCCACCCTCCCACAGCAACGACCCTCTAACACCGGGGAGCTGTTTTTT. It is translated as CATLPQQRPSNTGELFF.

V is TRBV7-3 and J is TRBJ2-7, with 7 bases fitting TRBD2. Germline V gene sequence: CDR1 SGHTA, CDR2 FQGTGA. The CDR3 runs to 14 residues. The junction had 6 bases not matched to a gene; V was cut back by 5 bases and J by 2 bases. The CDR3 loop reads CASSPKGGTYEQYF. The CDR3, as DNA: TGTGCCAGCAGCCCTAAGGGAGGGACCTACGAGCAGTACTTC.

The V call is TRBV7-6, the J call TRBJ2-5; 10 positions match TRBD2. The V and J ends lost 1 base and 7 bases, in that order; junction bases with no gene match: 12. The V gene's germline CDR1 is SGHVS and CDR2 FNYEAQ. This CDR3 contains 17 residues. The CDR3 sequence is CASSLGLASGGSGTQYF. In DNA, the CDR3 is TGTGCCAGCAGCTTAGGGTTGGCTAGCGGGGGCTCCGGGACCCAGTACTTC.

This chain joins TRBV6-5 and TRBJ2-7; possible D gene TRBD1, 5 bases. The germline V gene has CDR1 MNHEY and CDR2 SVGAGI. The CDR3 loop spans 13 amino acids. V lost 5 bases to trimming and J lost 5 bases, with 13 bases between them. DNA for the CDR3: TGTGCCAGCAGTGAGAACAGGCCTCACGAGCAGTACTTC. It specifies CASSENRPHEQYF.

The chain uses TRBV5-1 and TRBJ2-1; 7 positions match TRBD1. Germline CDR1 SGHRS, CDR2 YFSETQ. The CDR3 is 14 amino acids. V dropped 0 bases and J dropped 9; count of bases not matched to a gene: 6. The CDR3 nucleotides read TGCGCCAGCAGCTTGGGACAGGGCGTGGGTGAGCAGTTCTTC. Amino acid sequence: CASSLGQGVGEQFF.

V is TRBV18 and J is TRBJ2-5; the D gene is possibly TRBD1 (6 bases). The CDR3 sequence is 16 residues long. Trimming removed 1 base at V and 5 bases at J, with 17 bases between. CDR1 and CDR2 (germline): KGHSH, LQKENI. This CDR3 reads CASSPRDNLPGETQYF. The CDR3 DNA follows: TGTGCCAGCTCACCACGGGACAACCTCCCGGGGGAGACCCAGTACTTC.

The rearrangement uses TRBV30 and TRBJ2-3, with a weak D call TRBD1 (5 bases). The length of the CDR3 is 14 residues. Between the trimmed V and J ends, which lost 2 bases and 1 base, there was a span of 10 bases. CDR1 is GTSNPN and CDR2 is SVGIG in the germline V gene (reference sequence). CDR3 sequence (DNA): TGTGCCTGGAGTAGGGGTCAGGGCACAGATACGCAGTATTTT. As protein: CAWSRGQGTDTQYF.

This clone was found a few times. The V call is TRBV6-5, the J call TRBJ2-7, with TRBD1 identical over 8 bases. Per germline, CDR1 MNHEY and CDR2 SVGAGI. The V and J ends lost 5 bases and 2 bases, in that order; junction bases with no gene match: 8. The CDR3 length is 15 residues. CDR3 DNA sequence: TGTGCCAGCAGTCGGACAGGGAGTTTGGCCTACGAGCAGTACGTC. It is translated as CASSRTGSLAYEQYV.

This clone was detected a few times. The V and J genes are TRBV5-1 and TRBJ2-3; 7 nucleotides agree with TRBD1. This CDR3 has 16 residues. V trimming: 3 bases; J trimming: 3 bases; junction bases outside the gene matches: 10. Per the germline V gene, CDR1 is SGHRS and CDR2 is YFSETQ. The CDR3 region has the DNA TGCGCCAGCAGCTGGACAGGAGGTCGGGATACAGATACGCAGTATTTT. This encodes CASSWTGGRDTDTQYF.

The chain links TRBV5-4 to TRBJ2-5; 15 bases agree with TRBD2. In germline, CDR1 is SGHNT, CDR2 YYREEE (reference sequence). The junction had 4 bases not matched to a gene; V was cut back by 0 bases and J by 4 bases. The CDR3 totals 17 residues. The CDR3 sequence is CASSLGTSGGAVETQYF. The CDR3 DNA is TGTGCCAGCAGCTTGGGGACTAGCGGGGGGGCGGTAGAGACCCAGTACTTC.

The chain recombines TRBV28 with TRBJ2-5; TRBD1 matches at 7 bases. V was clipped by 8 bases and J by 5 bases; unmatched bases: 20. This CDR3 is built from 17 residues. Germline V lookup: CDR1 MDHEN, CDR2 SYDVKM. The CDR3 coding sequence is TGTGCCAGCCGGACAGGAACGAGCCCCTGGTCGCGGGAGACCCAGTACTTC. Translation: CASRTGTSPWSRETQYF.

This chain connects TRBV2 to TRBJ1-6, with D perhaps matching TRBD1 (6 bases). The CDR3 sequence is 13 residues long. The V end lost 5 bases, the J end lost 10 bases, and 12 bases lay between the germline ends. Germline CDR1 is SNHLY and CDR2 is FYNNEI. The CDR3 DNA follows: TGTGCCAGCAGTACAGGGAAAGAATCACCCCTCCACTTT. Translated: CASSTGKESPLHF.

This chain connects TRBV7-8 to TRBJ1-2; no clear D gene. The CDR3 loop spans 13 amino acids. The ends were cut back, 0 bases at V and 5 bases at J, with 7 bases in the middle. The germline CDR1 and CDR2 sequences are SGHVS and FQNEAQ. CDR3 loop: CASSLAGSYGYTF. CDR3 sequence (DNA): TGTGCCAGCAGCTTAGCGGGCAGTTATGGCTACACCTTC.

V gene TRBV5-1 combines with J gene TRBJ1-1; D is undetermined. The CDR3 loop spans 14 amino acids. Germline loops: CDR1 SGHRS, CDR2 YFSETQ. V was shortened by 0 bases and J by 0 bases, with 6 bases between the two germline ends. The CDR3 loop is CASSLDSMNTEAFF. The CDR3 DNA reads as TGCGCCAGCAGCTTGGACAGCATGAACACTGAAGCTTTCTTT.

The gene calls are TRBV7-2 and TRBJ1-3, with TRBD1 as a possible D gene (5 bases). The CDR3 is made up of 17 amino acids. V gave up 6 bases and J gave up 0 bases, with 18 bases separating them. Germline V CDR1 and CDR2: SGHTA, FQGNSA. This chain's CDR3 is CASSSRVLTHSGNTIYF. The CDR3 DNA follows: TGTGCCAGCAGTTCCAGGGTTCTCACACACTCTGGAAACACCATATATTTT.

The chain links TRBV5-4 to TRBJ2-7; 13 positions match TRBD2. In germline, CDR1 is SGHNT, CDR2 YYREEE (reference sequence). V gave up 4 bases and J gave up 1 base; unmatched junction bases: 5. The CDR3 runs to 16 residues. As DNA, the CDR3 is TGTGCCAGCAGCAAGGGACTAGCGGGGAGATCCTACGAGCAGTACTTC. Amino acids: CASSKGLAGRSYEQYF. The full variable domain, in which reference TRBV5-4 and TRBJ2-7 provide the parts outside the CDR3, is ETGVTQSPTHLIKTRGQQVTLRCSSQSGHNTVSWYQQALGQGPQFIFQYYREEENGRGNFPPRFSGLQFPNYSSELNVNALELDDSALYLCASSKGLAGRSYEQYFGPGTRLTVT.

The V gene is TRBV18, the J gene TRBJ1-5; possibly TRBD1 for D (6 bases). The germline V gene has CDR1 KGHSH and CDR2 LQKENI. This CDR3 has 15 residues. The germline V and J ends were trimmed by 3 bases and 5 bases, with 14 bases remaining between them. This CDR3 reads CASSPNGGPDQPQHF. CDR3 sequence (DNA): TGTGCCAGCTCACCCAACGGGGGGCCCGATCAGCCCCAGCATTTT.

This chain links TRBV4-3 with TRBJ1-1; D is unresolved. There are 15 residues in the CDR3. The V gene lost 0 bases and the J gene lost 2 bases, with 10 bases spanning the gap. In germline, CDR1 is LGHNA, CDR2 YSLEER. CDR3 DNA: TGCGCCAGCAGCCAAGATTTAGCCCGAAACACTGAAGCTTTCTTT. Protein sequence: CASSQDLARNTEAFF.

The chain carries TRBV5-1 and TRBJ1-4, with D maybe TRBD1 (5 bases). Germline values: CDR1 SGHRS, CDR2 YFSETQ. The CDR3 sequence is 15 residues long. V gave up 4 bases and J gave up 2 bases, with 12 bases separating them. CDR3 sequence reads: CASSPGRGTNEKLFF. CDR3 DNA sequence: TGCGCCAGCAGCCCGGGACGGGGGACTAATGAAAAACTGTTTTTT.

This clone has more than one count but fewer than ten. The chain combines TRBV7-3 with TRBJ2-3; TRBD2 matches at 8 bases. The CDR3 is 18 residues long. J was trimmed by 4 bases and V by 1 base; bases with no gene match: 13. Germline V gene lookup returns CDR1 SGHTA and CDR2 FQGTGA. The CDR3 nucleotides read TGTGCCAGCAGCTTAAAGGGGAGGGCGGGGGGTAGGGCAGATACGCAGTATTTT. Translation gives CASSLKGRAGGRADTQYF.

V is TRBV27 and J is TRBJ1-3; perhaps TRBD1 as D (6 bases). Trimming took off 0 bases at V and 6 bases at J, with 15 bases between the two ends. Germline V gene sequence: CDR1 MNHEY, CDR2 SMNVEV (reference sequence). The CDR3 runs 16 residues. CDR3 in amino acids: CASSLSLGGPQNTIYF. The CDR3 DNA sequence: TGTGCCAGCAGTTTATCCCTGGGGGGGCCTCAAAACACCATATATTTT.

This sequence joins TRBV29-1 and TRBJ2-1, with D perhaps TRBD1 (7 bases). This CDR3 is 14 amino acids long. V lost 8 bases and J 5 bases, leaving 19 bases between the germline ends. Per germline, CDR1 SQVTM and CDR2 ANQGSEA. Written as DNA, the CDR3 is TGCAGCTCTGGTGGAGGGGGCTTCAACAATGAGCAGTTCTTC. Residues: CSSGGGGFNNEQFF.

The chain carries TRBV18 and TRBJ1-1, with 7 bases fitting TRBD1. The CDR3 runs to 15 residues. Germline loops: CDR1 KGHSH, CDR2 LQKENI. Losses at the gene ends were 1 base for V and 7 bases for J; bases not matched to a gene: 9. CDR3 nucleotide sequence: TGTGCCAGCTCACCACAGAAGGGGGCTGGGGTTGAAGCTTTCTTT. The encoded protein is CASSPQKGAGVEAFF.

The genes are TRBV5-4 and TRBJ2-2; 9 bases are a match to TRBD1. J was trimmed by 3 bases and V by 4 bases; bases with no gene match: 10. The V gene's germline CDR1 is SGHNT and CDR2 YYREEE (reference sequence). This CDR3 has 17 residues. The CDR3 DNA reads as TGTGCCAGCAGCCCGGGACAGGGAGGTTTAGACACCGGGGAGCTGTTTTTT. As protein: CASSPGQGGLDTGELFF.

This sequence joins TRBV7-9 and TRBJ1-1; 8 nucleotides line up with TRBD1. The CDR3 runs to 14 residues. The germline V gene has CDR1 SEHNR and CDR2 FQNEAQ (reference sequence). V shed 5 bases and J 4 bases; nucleotides not matched to a gene: 6. In DNA form, the CDR3 reads TGTGCCAGCAGCCTCAGACAGGGGAGCACTGAAGCTTTCTTT. Translation gives CASSLRQGSTEAFF.

Only a few counts were recorded for this clone. The chain joins TRBV2 to TRBJ1-2; D remains ambiguous. With 6 bases removed from V and 0 bases from J, the gap between germline ends came to 8 bases. This CDR3 region has 13 residues. The germline V gene has CDR1 SNHLY and CDR2 FYNNEI. This CDR3 reads CASSLSANYGYTF. The CDR3 DNA reads as TGTGCCAGCAGCCTAAGCGCTAACTATGGCTACACCTTC. The whole variable domain, filled in from reference TRBV2 and TRBJ1-2, reads EPEVTQTPSHQVTQMGQEVILRCVPISNHLYFYWYRQILGQKVEFLVSFYNNEISEKSEIFDDQFSVERPDGSNFTLKIRSTKLEDSAMYFCASSLSANYGYTFGSGTRLTVV.

This clone was seen once. This chain links TRBV9 with TRBJ2-2; 9 nucleotides agree with TRBD2. After removal of 0 bases from V and 2 bases from J, the junction contained 2 bases not matched to a gene. Germline V gene sequence: CDR1 SGDLS, CDR2 YYNGEE. The CDR3 runs to 16 residues. CDR3 residues: CASSVGGLANTGELFF. The CDR3 nucleotides are TGTGCCAGCAGCGTAGGGGGACTAGCTAACACCGGGGAGCTGTTTTTT.